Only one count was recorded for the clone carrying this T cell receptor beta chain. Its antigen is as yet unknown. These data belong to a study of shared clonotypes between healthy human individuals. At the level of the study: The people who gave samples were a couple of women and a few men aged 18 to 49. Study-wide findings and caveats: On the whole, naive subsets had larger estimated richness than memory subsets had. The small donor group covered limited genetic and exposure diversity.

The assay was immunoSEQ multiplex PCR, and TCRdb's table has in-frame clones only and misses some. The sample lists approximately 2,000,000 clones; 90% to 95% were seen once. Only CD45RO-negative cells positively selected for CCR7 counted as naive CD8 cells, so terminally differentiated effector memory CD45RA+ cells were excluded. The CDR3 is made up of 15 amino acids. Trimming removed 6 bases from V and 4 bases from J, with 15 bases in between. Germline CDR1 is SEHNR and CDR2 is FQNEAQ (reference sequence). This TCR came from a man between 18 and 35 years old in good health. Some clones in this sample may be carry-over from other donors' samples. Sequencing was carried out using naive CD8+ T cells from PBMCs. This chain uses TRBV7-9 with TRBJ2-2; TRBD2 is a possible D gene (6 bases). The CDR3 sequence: CASSPQVTSTGELFF. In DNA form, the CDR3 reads TGTGCCAGCAGTCCACAGGTGACTAGCACCGGGGAGCTGTTTTTT.